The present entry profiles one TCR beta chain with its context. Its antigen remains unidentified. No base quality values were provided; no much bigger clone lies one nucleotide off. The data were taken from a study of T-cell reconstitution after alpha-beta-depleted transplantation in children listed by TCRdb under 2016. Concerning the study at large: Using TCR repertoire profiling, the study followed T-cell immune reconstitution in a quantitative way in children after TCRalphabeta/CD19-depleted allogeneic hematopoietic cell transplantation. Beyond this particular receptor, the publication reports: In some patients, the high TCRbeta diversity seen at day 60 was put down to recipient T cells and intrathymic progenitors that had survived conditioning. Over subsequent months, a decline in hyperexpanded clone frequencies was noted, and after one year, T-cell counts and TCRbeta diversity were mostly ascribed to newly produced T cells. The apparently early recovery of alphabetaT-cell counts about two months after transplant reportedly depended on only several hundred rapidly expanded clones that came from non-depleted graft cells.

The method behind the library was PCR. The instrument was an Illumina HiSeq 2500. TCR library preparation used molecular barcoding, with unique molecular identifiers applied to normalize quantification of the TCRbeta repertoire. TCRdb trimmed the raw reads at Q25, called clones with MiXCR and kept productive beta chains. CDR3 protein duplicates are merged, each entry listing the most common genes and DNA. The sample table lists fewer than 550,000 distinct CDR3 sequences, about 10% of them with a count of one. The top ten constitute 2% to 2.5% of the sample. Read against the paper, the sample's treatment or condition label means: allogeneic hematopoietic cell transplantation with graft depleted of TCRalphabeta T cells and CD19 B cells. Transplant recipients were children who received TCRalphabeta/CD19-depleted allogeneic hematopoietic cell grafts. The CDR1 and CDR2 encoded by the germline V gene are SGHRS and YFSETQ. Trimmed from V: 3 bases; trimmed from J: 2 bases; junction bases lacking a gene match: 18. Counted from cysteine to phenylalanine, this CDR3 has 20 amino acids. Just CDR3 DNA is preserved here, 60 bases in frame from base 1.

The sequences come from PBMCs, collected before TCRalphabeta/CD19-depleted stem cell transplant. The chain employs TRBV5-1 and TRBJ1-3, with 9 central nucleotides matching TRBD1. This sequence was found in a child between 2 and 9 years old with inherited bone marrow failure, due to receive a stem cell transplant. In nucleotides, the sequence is TGCGCCAGCAGCTCCGGATGGAATTTCAAACAGGGGGCACCTGGAAACACCATATATTTT. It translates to CASSSGWNFKQGAPGNTIYF.